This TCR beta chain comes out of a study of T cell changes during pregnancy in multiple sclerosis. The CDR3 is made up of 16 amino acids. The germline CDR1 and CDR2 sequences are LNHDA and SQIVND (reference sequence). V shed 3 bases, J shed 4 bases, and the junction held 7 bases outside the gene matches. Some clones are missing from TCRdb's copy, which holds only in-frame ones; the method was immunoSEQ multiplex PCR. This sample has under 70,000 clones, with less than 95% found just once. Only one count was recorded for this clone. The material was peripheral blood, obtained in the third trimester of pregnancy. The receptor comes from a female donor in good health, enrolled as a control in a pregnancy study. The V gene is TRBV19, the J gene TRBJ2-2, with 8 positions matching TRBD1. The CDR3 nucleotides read TGTGCCAGTAGTATCGGCCAGGGGGCGCGCACCGGGGAGCTGTTTTTT. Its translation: CASSIGQGARTGELFF. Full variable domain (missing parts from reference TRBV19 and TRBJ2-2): DGGITQSPKYLFRKEGQNVTLSCEQNLNHDAMYWYRQDPGQGLRLIYYSQIVNDFQKGDIAEGYSVSREKKESFPLTVTSAQKNPTAFYLCASSIGQGARTGELFFGEGSRLTVL.